This TCR beta chain was obtained from a study of T cells in Graves' hyperthyroidism and ophthalmopathy. Template material for amplifying TCR beta CDR3 regions consisted of RNA transcripts. The HTBI primer set drove a first-round RT-PCR of the TCR CDR3. TCRdb redid the calling of the multiplex PCR reads with MiXCR, one entry per CDR3 protein. The sample records over 350,000 distinct CDR3 sequences, 11% to 15% being singletons. Germline CDR1 is SEHNR and CDR2 is FQNEAQ (reference sequence). This CDR3 spans 16 amino acids. The V and J ends lost 0 bases and 5 bases respectively, with 13 bases between them.

This receptor was identified in a man aged 50 to 59 with Graves' ophthalmopathy. The chain carries TRBV7-9 and TRBJ1-4; D call uncertain. The sequencing input was blood. CDR3 coding DNA: TGTGCCAGCAGCTTAGCGGGGTCACCTGCAAATGAAAAACTGTTTTTT. Translated, it gives CASSLAGSPANEKLFF. The full variable domain, in which reference TRBV7-9 and TRBJ1-4 provide the parts outside the CDR3, is DTGVSQNPRHKITKRGQNVTFRCDPISEHNRLYWYRQTLGQGPEFLTYFQNEAQLEKSRLLSDRFSAERPKGSFSTLEIQRTEQGDSAMYLCASSLAGSPANEKLFFGSGTQLSVL.